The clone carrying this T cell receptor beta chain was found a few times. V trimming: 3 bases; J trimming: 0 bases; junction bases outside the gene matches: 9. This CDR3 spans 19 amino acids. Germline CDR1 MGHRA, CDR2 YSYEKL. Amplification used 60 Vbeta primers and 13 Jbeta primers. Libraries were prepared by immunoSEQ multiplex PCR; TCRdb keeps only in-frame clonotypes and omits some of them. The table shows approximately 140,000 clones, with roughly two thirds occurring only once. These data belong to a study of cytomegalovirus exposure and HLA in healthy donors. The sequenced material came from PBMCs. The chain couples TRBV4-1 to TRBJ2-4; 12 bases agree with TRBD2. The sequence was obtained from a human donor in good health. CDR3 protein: CASSQGLAGDRGAKNIQYF. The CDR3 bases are TGCGCCAGCAGCCAGGGACTAGCGGGCGACCGGGGAGCCAAAAACATTCAGTACTTC.